The rows below give T cell receptor beta chains drawn from one sample of a study of T cells of healthy individuals. MiXCR was run by TCRdb on the 5' RACE reads, yielding one entry per CDR3 protein. The sample has around 83,000 distinct CDR3 sequences; approximately 4.7% are singletons. Source of these receptors: a female donor in good health. Each CDR3 is given with its conserved first and last residue. Rows give clone size only sometimes, using once, few, many, or a class for an expanded clone.

v_call	j_call	clone_size	cdr3_aa
TRBV3-1	TRBJ2-7	many	CASSLRDYEQYF
TRBV11-2	TRBJ2-6	many	CASRRTPSGANVLTF
TRBV6-2/TRBV6-3	TRBJ2-1	many	CASSYPTSGRSSYNEQFF
TRBV6-5	TRBJ2-5	many	CASSYSISVETQYF
TRBV5-1	TRBJ2-2	few	CASSLAEPNTGELFF
TRBV7-8	TRBJ1-3	few	CASSLRGTATGNTIYF
TRBV10-3	TRBJ1-5	many	CAIRQGAGNQPQHF
TRBV29-1	TRBJ1-1	many	CSVALPVKIVGTEAFF
TRBV20-1	TRBJ1-6	many	CSARPTGNNSPLHF
TRBV4-1	TRBJ2-7	many	CASSQEGTSGGPSYEQYF
TRBV7-2	TRBJ2-5	many	CASSLRPGGLAGETQYF
TRBV24-1	TRBJ2-1	.	CATSEGGKNNEQFF
TRBV6-5	TRBJ2-1	many	CASSHSNEQFF
TRBV20-1	TRBJ2-7	many	CSAKPGQGSYEQYF
TRBV6-2/TRBV6-3	TRBJ1-2	.	CASRPRTGDTNGYTF
TRBV5-6	TRBJ2-5	many	CASSFLGRGKETQYF
TRBV4-3	TRBJ1-4	.	CASSQGGGSNEKLFF
TRBV20-1	TRBJ2-2	many	CSATTGFNTGELFF
TRBV30	TRBJ1-1	few	CAWSFWGMNTEAFF
TRBV29-1	TRBJ2-3	many	CSVEMGPDTQYF
TRBV28	TRBJ2-7	.	CTSSLSGRDTYEQYF
TRBV29-1	TRBJ2-1	many	CSVLRDPTSGPYNEQFF
TRBV7-9	TRBJ2-1	many	CASSRDRLWQFF
TRBV25-1	TRBJ2-7	.	CASSDDRNYEQYF
TRBV6-2/TRBV6-3	TRBJ2-3	.	CASSLESGRAEDTQYF
TRBV9	TRBJ2-1	.	CASSVADNPRDKQFF
TRBV3-1	TRBJ2-5	many	CASSQDQSIGEYF
TRBV11-2	TRBJ2-5	many	CASSPGQLQETQYF
TRBV30	TRBJ1-1	many	CAWSWDGNTEAFF
TRBV29-1	TRBJ2-1	few	CSVGGSGSPRGEQFF
TRBV29-1	TRBJ2-6	.	CSVGTSGANVLTF
TRBV20-1	TRBJ1-4	many	CSARDRGRGGFQKLFF
TRBV28	TRBJ2-1	.	CASSSPGLGKSEQFF
TRBV27	TRBJ1-1	many	CASSPTPGLMNTEAFF
TRBV28	TRBJ2-1	many	CASSPAGKYEQFF
TRBV5-1	TRBJ2-6	many	CASSLEVPSGANVLTF
TRBV7-6	TRBJ1-2	.	CASSLAQGNQYGYTF
TRBV20-1	TRBJ2-7	many	CSASKWGEQYF
TRBV29-1	TRBJ1-1	many	CSVDLGFF
TRBV4-2	TRBJ2-5	many	CASSQEISAWWETQYF
TRBV7-9	TRBJ2-1	many	CASSWDPNTNEQFF